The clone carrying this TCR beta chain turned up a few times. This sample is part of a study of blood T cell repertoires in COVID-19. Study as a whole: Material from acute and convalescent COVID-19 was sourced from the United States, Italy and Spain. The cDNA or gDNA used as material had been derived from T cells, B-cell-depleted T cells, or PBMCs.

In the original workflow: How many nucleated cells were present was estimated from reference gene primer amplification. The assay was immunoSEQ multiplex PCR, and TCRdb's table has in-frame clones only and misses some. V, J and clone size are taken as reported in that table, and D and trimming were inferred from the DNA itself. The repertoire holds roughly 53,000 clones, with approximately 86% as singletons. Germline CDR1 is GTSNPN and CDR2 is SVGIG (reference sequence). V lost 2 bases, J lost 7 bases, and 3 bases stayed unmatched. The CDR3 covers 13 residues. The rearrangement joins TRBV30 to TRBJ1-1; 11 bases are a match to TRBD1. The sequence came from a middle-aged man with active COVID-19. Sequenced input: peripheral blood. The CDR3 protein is CAWSRGTGGEAFF. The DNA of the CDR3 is TGTGCCTGGAGTAGGGGGACAGGGGGTGAAGCTTTCTTT.